Sequencing of this T cell receptor beta chain was carried out in a study of blood T cell repertoires in COVID-19. As for the study in general: Italy, Spain and the United States were the sources of the convalescent and acute COVID-19 samples. T cells, B-cell-depleted T cells, or PBMCs provided the cDNA or gDNA that served as material.

In the original processing: Cell counts per sample came from amplifying reference gene primers. Libraries were prepared by immunoSEQ multiplex PCR; TCRdb keeps only in-frame clonotypes and omits some of them. That table supplies the V and J calls and clone size; D and trimming were determined from the DNA. The repertoire holds some 150,000 clones, with 75% to 90% as singletons. Deletions cut 7 bases from V and 2 bases from J, with 5 bases between. The V gene's germline CDR1 is ENHRY and CDR2 SYGVKD. The CDR3 runs to 11 residues. Sample: peripheral blood. This clonotype originated in a woman in her thirties or forties with acute or convalescent COVID-19. The V gene is TRBV10-3, the J gene TRBJ1-2; no definite D call. CDR3 bases: TGTGCCATCAAACAAAACTATGGCTACACCTTC. This translates into CAIKQNYGYTF.